The 13 T cell receptor beta chains presented below share a single source sample, sequenced in a study of low-dose radiotherapy and immunotherapy resistance in tumors. As for time point: before trial treatment. Alpha and beta chains were covered, as first-strand cDNA relied on TRAV- and TRBV-specific primers. Amplification of TCRs used a constant-region primer and V-primer adapter for approximately 18 PCR cycles. TCRdb reprocessed the reads with MiXCR, giving one entry per CDR3 protein. The sample has 45,000 to 75,000 distinct CDR3 sequences; 25% are singletons. The sample here was PBMCs, taken before treatment. These receptors all come from a male donor with prostate cancer.

The sample holds many counts of this clonotype. The genes are TRBV20-1 and TRBJ1-6; D remains unclear. Germline lookup yields CDR1 DFQATT and CDR2 SNEGSKA (reference sequence). The length of the CDR3 is 15 residues. The V end was cut by 3 bases, the J end by 6 bases, with 15 bases between. The DNA of the CDR3 is TGCAGTGCTAGTCCGGTACCGGGGAGTAATTCACCCCTCCACTTT. Residues: CSASPVPGSNSPLHF.

This clonotype turned up a few times. The chain recombines TRBV9 with TRBJ2-2; 8 bases map to TRBD1. The trim removed 0 bases at V and 0 bases at J, leaving 4 bases unmatched. The germline V gene has CDR1 SGDLS and CDR2 YYNGEE. The CDR3 consists of 17 residues. The CDR3 DNA reads TGTGCCAGCAGCGTAGCATCGGACAGGGCGAACACCGGGGAGCTGTTTTTT. This encodes CASSVASDRANTGELFF. Full variable domain (missing parts from reference TRBV9 and TRBJ2-2): DSGVTQTPKHLITATGQRVTLRCSPRSGDLSVYWYQQSLDQGLQFLIQYYNGEERAKGNILERFSAQQFPDLHSELNLSSLELGDSALYFCASSVASDRANTGELFFGEGSRLTVL.

In this sample, this clonotype turned up many times. The chain combines TRBV10-2 with TRBJ1-2, with D perhaps matching TRBD1 (5 bases). Germline V lookup: CDR1 WSHSY, CDR2 SAAADI. Trimming cost V 6 bases and J 6 bases, with 14 bases left between them. CDR3 length equals 13 residues. The DNA for the CDR3 is TGCGCCAGCAGGGTGGGGGAGCGGCATGGCTACACCTTC. It is translated as CASRVGERHGYTF.

The sample holds many counts of this clonotype. This chain connects TRBV5-1 to TRBJ2-1; the D is unclear. The CDR3 contains 14 residues. V lost 0 bases, J lost 2 bases, and 6 bases lay in between. The germline gives CDR1 SGHRS, CDR2 YFSETQ. CDR3 region: CASSLGRTYNEQFF. DNA of the CDR3: TGCGCCAGCAGCTTGGGCAGGACCTACAATGAGCAGTTCTTC.

This clonotype was seen many times. The chain employs TRBV7-2 and TRBJ2-3; D uncertain. The CDR3 totals 12 residues. Germline values: CDR1 SGHTA, CDR2 FQGNSA. V gave up 5 bases and J gave up 3 bases, with 6 bases separating them. For the CDR3, the DNA is TGTGCCAGCAGCAAACAGACAGATACGCAGTATTTT. Amino acids: CASSKQTDTQYF.

The chain employs TRBV20-1 and TRBJ2-2; unclear D gene. The length of the CDR3 is 13 residues. The germline gives CDR1 DFQATT, CDR2 SNEGSKA (reference sequence). V lost 3 bases and J lost 3, with 8 bases in between. The CDR3 spells CSASLWDTGELFF. In nucleotides, the CDR3 is TGCAGTGCTAGCCTCTGGGACACCGGGGAGCTGTTTTTT.

As DNA, the CDR3 is TGCAGCGTTGAGGGCAGGGAGATTGGCTACACCTTC. Translating gives CSVEGREIGYTF. This chain joins TRBV29-1 and TRBJ1-2, with TRBD1 as a possible D gene (5 bases). Trimming took off 3 bases at V and 7 bases at J, with 12 bases between the two ends. Per the germline V gene, CDR1 is SQVTM and CDR2 is ANQGSEA. The length of the CDR3 is 12 residues.

This chain connects TRBV5-1 to TRBJ2-7, with 7 bases lining up with TRBD2. CDR3 size: 15 residues. Germline-derived CDR1 and CDR2 are SGHRS and YFSETQ. V was pared by 1 base and J by 3 bases, with 7 bases of the junction left unmatched. CDR3 coding DNA: TGCGCCAGCAGCTTGCCGGGACTACCCAGCTACGAGCAGTACTTC. This translates into CASSLPGLPSYEQYF.

This clonotype was picked up many times. The chain joins TRBV20-1 to TRBJ2-3; D gene uncertain. The CDR3 covers 9 residues. From germline, CDR1 is DFQATT and CDR2 SNEGSKA (reference sequence). The CDR3 loop is CRLKDTQYF. The CDR3 region has the DNA TGCAGGCTCAAAGATACGCAGTATTTT.

This clonotype was detected ten times or more. V gene TRBV6-2 or TRBV6-3 combines with J gene TRBJ2-1, with TRBD2 identical over 13 bases. The germline CDR1 and CDR2 sequences are MNHEY and SVGEGT. This CDR3 spans 17 amino acids. V gave up 6 bases and J gave up 8 bases; unmatched junction bases: 13. The CDR3 coding sequence is TGTGCCAGCAGCCCCCTCCGACTAGCGGGAGGTGGGGATGAGCAGTTCTTC. Its protein is CASSPLRLAGGGDEQFF.

This clonotype was counted at least ten times. The chain uses TRBV11-2 and TRBJ1-3; TRBD1 might be the D (6 bases). The V and J ends lost 5 bases and 0 bases respectively, with 14 bases between them. The CDR3 covers 16 residues. Germline V CDR1 and CDR2: SGHAT, FQNNGV. CDR3: CASSTGGQGSGNTIYF. CDR3 in DNA: TGTGCCAGCAGCACCGGGGGCCAGGGCTCTGGAAACACCATATATTTT.

This clonotype was observed at least ten times. The J gene is TRBJ2-3, the V gene TRBV12-3 or TRBV12-4; possibly TRBD1 for D (6 bases). The CDR3 is 15 amino acids. The V end was cut by 2 bases, the J end by 3 bases, with 12 bases between. In DNA form, the CDR3 reads TGTGCCAGCAGTTTATCCGCAGGGGCAACAGATACGCAGTATTTT. This codes for CASSLSAGATDTQYF.

This clonotype was recorded many times. This chain connects TRBV24-1 to TRBJ2-6, with D perhaps TRBD1 (5 bases). Trimming cost V 10 bases and J 1 base, with 13 bases left between them. Germline CDR1 and CDR2: KGHDR and SFDVKD. The CDR3 contains 15 residues. The DNA of the CDR3 is TGTGCCACTTACGACAGTTCGTCTGGGGCCAACGTCCTGACTTTC. This sequence encodes CATYDSSSGANVLTF.